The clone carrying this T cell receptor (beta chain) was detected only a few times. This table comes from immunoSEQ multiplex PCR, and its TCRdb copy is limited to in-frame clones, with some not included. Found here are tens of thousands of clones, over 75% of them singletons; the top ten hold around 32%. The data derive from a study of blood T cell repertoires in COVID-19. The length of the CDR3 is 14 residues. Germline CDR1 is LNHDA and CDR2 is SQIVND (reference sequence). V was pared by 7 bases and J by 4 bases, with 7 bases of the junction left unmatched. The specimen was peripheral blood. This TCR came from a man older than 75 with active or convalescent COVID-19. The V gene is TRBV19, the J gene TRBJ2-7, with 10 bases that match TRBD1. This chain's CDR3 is CASKSGTGVYEQYF. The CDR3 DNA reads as TGTGCCAGTAAATCCGGGACAGGGGTTTACGAGCAGTACTTC.